The 25 T cell receptor beta chains below were found in one sample sequenced in a study of neurological immune-mediated disorders. TCRdb re-called the 5' RACE reads through MiXCR, storing one row per CDR3 protein. Here the sample spans 25,000 to 35,000 distinct CDR3 sequences, around 3.4% being singletons. The specimen was PBMCs. These receptors were collected from a woman in her 30s with multiple sclerosis.

This clonotype appeared many times. V is TRBV27 and J is TRBJ1-5, with TRBD1 as a possible D gene (5 bases). Deletions cut 6 bases from V and 7 bases from J, with 19 bases between. The CDR3 contains 15 residues. Germline V gives CDR1 MNHEY, CDR2 SMNVEV (reference sequence). CDR3 in amino acids: CASSLAGPYGQPQHF. The CDR3 DNA reads TGTGCCAGCAGCCTTGCGGGGCCCTACGGGCAGCCCCAGCATTTT.

This clonotype has a count of ten or more. CDR3: CATSDSGTAIDTQYF. The CDR3 nucleotides are TGTGCCACCAGTGATTCAGGGACAGCCATAGATACGCAGTATTTT. This chain links TRBV24-1 with TRBJ2-3, with 7 bases identical to TRBD1. The CDR3 is made up of 15 amino acids. V lost 2 bases and J lost 5; bases outside the gene matches: 6. The V gene's germline CDR1 is KGHDR and CDR2 SFDVKD.

V and J are TRBV28 and TRBJ2-1; the D is unclear. CDR1 MDHEN and CDR2 SYDVKM come from the germline V gene. The V end lost 6 bases, the J end lost 7 bases, and 4 bases lay between the germline ends. The CDR3 covers 10 residues. CDR3 loop: CASSSNEQFF. The CDR3 DNA reads TGTGCCAGCAGCTCGAATGAGCAGTTCTTC. Drawing the rest from reference TRBV28 and TRBJ2-1, the complete variable domain is DVKVTQSSRYLVKRTGEKVFLECVQDMDHENMFWYRQDPGLGLRLIYFSYDVKMKEKGDIPEGYSVSREKKERFSLILESASTNQTSMYLCASSSNEQFFGPGTRLTVL.

In the case of this clonotype: This CDR3 is missing its conserved last phenylalanine or tryptophan, likely due to a read error. This chain connects TRBV6-5 to TRBJ1-2; D gene uncertain. The germline CDR1 and CDR2 sequences are MNHEY and SVGAGI. This CDR3 is 11 amino acids long. The V end lost 8 bases, the J end lost 2 bases, and 6 bases lay between the germline ends. The CDR3 nucleotides read TGTGCCAGCGGTGGGAACTATGGCTACACCATC. Encoded protein: CASGGNYGYTI.

This clonotype was observed a few times. The gene calls are TRBV11-3 and TRBJ2-1; D could derive from TRBD1 or TRBD2 (5 bases each). This CDR3 comprises 14 residues. Germline assignment: CDR1 SGHNT and CDR2 YENEEA. The ends were cut back, 2 bases at V and 9 bases at J, with 14 bases in the middle. The CDR3 bases are TGTGCCAGCAGCTTAACCCGTGCTGGGGGTGAGCAGTTCTTC. As protein: CASSLTRAGGEQFF.

This clonotype was seen repeatedly, ten times or more. The V gene is TRBV20-1, the J gene TRBJ2-1, with no clear D. Per the germline V gene, CDR1 is DFQATT and CDR2 is SNEGSKA (reference sequence). The CDR3 contains 13 residues. V lost 7 bases, J lost 7 bases, and 17 bases lay in between. The chain's CDR3 is CSETSQVGNEQFF. CDR3 nucleotide sequence: TGCAGTGAGACGAGCCAGGTTGGGAATGAGCAGTTCTTC.

This clonotype has ten or more counts. The chain couples TRBV5-1 to TRBJ2-5, with unresolved D. V was shortened by 0 bases and J by 1 base, with 7 bases between the two germline ends. The CDR3 spans 14 residues. Germline V gene sequence: CDR1 SGHRS, CDR2 YFSETQ. The DNA of the CDR3 is TGCGCCAGCAGCTTGGGTGGGTTCCAAGAGACCCAGTACTTC. Encoded protein: CASSLGGFQETQYF.

This clonotype was recorded at least ten times. V and J are TRBV7-2 and TRBJ1-1; TRBD1 matches at 9 bases. The CDR3 runs to 15 residues. The junction had 5 bases not matched to a gene; V was cut back by 5 bases and J by 1 base. Germline V gene sequence: CDR1 SGHTA, CDR2 FQGNSA. The CDR3 bases are TGTGCCAGCAGCCATCCGGGACAGGGGAACACTGAAGCTTTCTTT. It encodes CASSHPGQGNTEAFF.

Comments on this clonotype: Given a much more abundant clone one base away, this may be a read error. The chain links TRBV12-3 or TRBV12-4 to TRBJ1-1; tentatively, D is TRBD1 (5 bases). This CDR3 spans 13 amino acids. V shed 5 bases and J shed 6 bases, with 13 bases lying between them. Written as DNA, the CDR3 is TGTGCCAGCAGTGTCATGGGGCGCCCTGAAGCTTTCTTT. Translated, it gives CASSVMGRPEAFF.

The chain joins TRBV7-2 to TRBJ2-5; possible D gene TRBD1, 5 bases. This CDR3 region has 14 residues. The ends were cut back, 1 base at V and 9 bases at J, with 15 bases in the middle. Per germline, CDR1 SGHTA and CDR2 FQGNSA. DNA of the CDR3: TGTGCCAGCAGCTTAGGCAGCAGGGTCGTGTCCCAGTACTTC. It yields the protein CASSLGSRVVSQYF. The full variable domain, in which reference TRBV7-2 and TRBJ2-5 provide the parts outside the CDR3, is GAGVSQSPSNKVTEKGKDVELRCDPISGHTALYWYRQSLGQGLEFLIYFQGNSAPDKSGLPSDRFSAERTGGSVSTLTIQRTQQEDSAVYLCASSLGSRVVSQYFGPGTRLLVL.

This clonotype was detected many times. The chain recombines TRBV7-3 with TRBJ2-2; D is possibly TRBD1 (5 bases). The CDR3 is 15 amino acids. CDR1 and CDR2 from the germline V gene are SGHTA and FQGTGA. Trimming shortened V by 5 bases and J by 9 bases, and 19 bases separated the two germline ends. CDR3 region: CASSPSQGTRRELFF. The DNA of the CDR3 is TGTGCCAGCAGCCCATCGCAGGGAACACGGCGGGAGCTGTTTTTT. The whole variable domain, remainder taken from reference TRBV7-3 and TRBJ2-2, is GAGVSQTPSNKVTEKGKYVELRCDPISGHTALYWYRQSLGQGPEFLIYFQGTGAADDSGLPNDRFFAVRPEGSVSTLKIQRTERGDSAVYLCASSPSQGTRRELFFGEGSRLTVL.

This chain links TRBV20-1 with TRBJ2-5; possible D gene TRBD2, 5 bases. The CDR3 is 12 residues long. CDR1 is DFQATT, CDR2 SNEGSKA, per germline (reference sequence). Trimming pared 0 bases from V and 4 bases from J, leaving 6 bases between. The CDR3 reads CSARDEGETQYF. CDR3 nucleotide sequence: TGCAGTGCTAGAGATGAGGGAGAGACCCAGTACTTC.

In its sample, this clonotype was seen many times. The V gene is TRBV6-5, the J gene TRBJ2-3; D ambiguous. This CDR3 is 15 amino acids long. The V end lost 0 bases, the J end lost 6 bases, and 13 bases lay between the germline ends. CDR1 is MNHEY and CDR2 is SVGAGI in the germline V gene. This CDR3 reads CASSYSGALRDTQYF. The CDR3 nucleotides are TGTGCCAGCAGTTACTCTGGCGCTTTGCGGGATACGCAGTATTTT.

This clonotype was counted many times. This chain joins TRBV20-1 and TRBJ2-3; TRBD2 matches 13 bases. The J segment lost 6 bases and the V segment lost 1 base, leaving 13 bases of the junction unmatched. The germline V gene has CDR1 DFQATT and CDR2 SNEGSKA (reference sequence). CDR3 size: 18 residues. Written as DNA, the CDR3 is TGCAGTGCTAGAGTTACCCCCGGGACTAGCGGGACTGGTGATACGCAGTATTTT. Its protein is CSARVTPGTSGTGDTQYF.

This clonotype was seen more than once but under ten times. The chain employs TRBV7-9 and TRBJ1-1; TRBD1 agrees at 8 bases. V gave up 1 base and J gave up 0 bases; unmatched junction bases: 4. This CDR3 is 16 amino acids long. Germline V lookup: CDR1 SEHNR, CDR2 FQNEAQ (reference sequence). The DNA of the CDR3 is TGTGCCAGCAGCTTAGAGAAGGGACAGGTGAACACTGAAGCTTTCTTT. Protein product: CASSLEKGQVNTEAFF.

This clonotype was observed at least ten times. The V gene is TRBV18, the J gene TRBJ1-2; 7 bases are shared with TRBD1. The CDR3 has 14 residues. V lost 1 base to trimming and J lost 4 bases; unmatched junction nucleotides: 3. Germline V gives CDR1 KGHSH, CDR2 LQKENI. This CDR3 reads CASSPQGAGYGYTF. CDR3 nucleotides: TGTGCCAGCTCACCACAGGGGGCTGGCTATGGCTACACCTTC.

This clonotype has ten or more counts. This rearrangement joins TRBV7-2 to TRBJ1-1; D is perhaps TRBD1 (5 bases). The V end lost 3 bases, the J end lost 8 bases, and 13 bases lay between the germline ends. This CDR3 has 13 amino acids. Germline V gene sequence: CDR1 SGHTA, CDR2 FQGNSA. The CDR3 region has the DNA TGTGCCAGCAGCTTTGCTCGCGGGGCGGAAGCTTTCTTT. Its protein is CASSFARGAEAFF.

This clonotype was observed at least ten times. The chain uses TRBV7-9 and TRBJ2-1; no clear D. Germline CDR1 and CDR2: SEHNR and FQNEAQ (reference sequence). The CDR3 contains 13 residues. V lost 5 bases, J lost 8 bases, and 13 bases lay in between. In DNA, the CDR3 is TGTGCCAGCAGCGGGGAAAGGGTTGATGAGCAGTTCTTC. Translation: CASSGERVDEQFF. The variable domain in full, completed from reference TRBV7-9 and TRBJ2-1, reads DTGVSQNPRHKITKRGQNVTFRCDPISEHNRLYWYRQTLGQGPEFLTYFQNEAQLEKSRLLSDRFSAERPKGSFSTLEIQRTEQGDSAMYLCASSGERVDEQFFGPGTRLTVL.

This clonotype was detected ten times or more. V usage is TRBV12-3 or TRBV12-4 and J usage is TRBJ2-7; D may be TRBD1 (5 bases). This CDR3 comprises 14 residues. The V gene lost 6 bases and the J gene lost 5 bases, with 17 bases spanning the gap. In DNA form, the CDR3 reads TGTGCCAGCAGAGCCCTTGATAAGGGGAACGAGCAGTACTTC. Encoded protein: CASRALDKGNEQYF.

This clonotype was seen at least ten times. The chain recombines TRBV6-5 with TRBJ2-7; possibly TRBD1 or TRBD2 for D (6 bases each). This CDR3 is 15 amino acids long. Germline assignment: CDR1 MNHEY and CDR2 SVGAGI. The ends were cut back, 5 bases at V and 2 bases at J, with 16 bases in the middle. The CDR3 reads CASSAGGGDPYEQYF. The CDR3 nucleotides are TGTGCCAGCAGTGCTGGGGGCGGGGATCCCTACGAGCAGTACTTC.

This clonotype was detected only once. This may stem from a read error, because a much larger clone lies one nucleotide away. The rearrangement links TRBV6-5 to TRBJ1-1; D unresolved. The V gene's germline CDR1 is MNHEY and CDR2 SVGAGI. The CDR3 spans 13 residues. V was shortened by 6 bases and J by 4 bases, with 12 bases between the two germline ends. This chain's CDR3 is CASSLKLSTEAFF. The CDR3 DNA is TGTGCCAGCAGCCTGAAGTTGAGCACTGAAGCTTTCTTT.

At least ten counts were recorded for this clonotype. The V gene is TRBV6-5, the J gene TRBJ1-1, with no clear D. This CDR3 has 13 residues. Between the trimmed V and J ends, which lost 2 bases and 0 bases, there was a span of 4 bases. Germline V gives CDR1 MNHEY, CDR2 SVGAGI. The CDR3: CASSYKMNTEAFF. The CDR3 DNA follows: TGTGCCAGCAGTTACAAGATGAACACTGAAGCTTTCTTT.

Ten or more counts support this clonotype. The V gene is TRBV20-1, the J gene TRBJ2-4; 7 bases fit TRBD1. The CDR3 totals 13 residues. V lost 0 bases to trimming and J lost 5 bases; unmatched junction nucleotides: 1. Per germline, CDR1 DFQATT and CDR2 SNEGSKA (reference sequence). CDR3: CSAREGTENIQYF. The CDR3 nucleotides read TGCAGTGCTAGAGAGGGGACAGAAAACATTCAGTACTTC.

This clonotype was detected many times. This chain links TRBV5-1 with TRBJ2-3; TRBD2 might be the D (7 bases). The CDR3 totals 17 residues. CDR1 and CDR2 from the germline V gene are SGHRS and YFSETQ. V shed 4 bases and J shed 3 bases, with 21 bases lying between them. The DNA of the CDR3 is TGCGCCAGCAGCCCCCATGTTGGGGGGGCCTCGACAGATACGCAGTATTTT. Amino acid sequence: CASSPHVGGASTDTQYF.

This clonotype was seen repeatedly, ten times or more. The junction does not match germline at one end; this may be a read error. CDR3 protein: CASSMGENQPQNF. The CDR3 DNA follows: TGTGCCAGCAGTATGGGGGAGAATCAGCCCCAGAATTTT. The V gene is TRBV6-6, the J gene TRBJ1-5; possible D gene TRBD1, 5 bases. The CDR3 consists of 13 residues. Germline CDR1 is MNHNY and CDR2 is SVGAGI (reference sequence).